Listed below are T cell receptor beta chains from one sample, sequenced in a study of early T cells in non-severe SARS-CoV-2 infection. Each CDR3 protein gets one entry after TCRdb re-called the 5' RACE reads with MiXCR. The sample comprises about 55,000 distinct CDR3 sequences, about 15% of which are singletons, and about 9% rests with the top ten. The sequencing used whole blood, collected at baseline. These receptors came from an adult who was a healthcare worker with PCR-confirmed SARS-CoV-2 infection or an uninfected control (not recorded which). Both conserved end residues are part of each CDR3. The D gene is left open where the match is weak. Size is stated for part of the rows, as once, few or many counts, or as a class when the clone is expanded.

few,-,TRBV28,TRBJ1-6,TGTGCCAGCGTATTAGGTTCCTATAATTCACCCCTCCACTTT,CASVLGSYNSPLHF
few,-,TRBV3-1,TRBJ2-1,TGTGCCAGCAGCCAAGTACTAGAGCAGTTCTTC,CASSQVLEQFF
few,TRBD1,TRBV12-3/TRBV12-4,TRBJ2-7,TGTGCCAGCAGTCCTCGACAGGGATACGAGCAGTACTTC,CASSPRQGYEQYF
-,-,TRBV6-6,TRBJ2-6,TGTGCCAGCAGTCCGCGGGTCTCTGGGGCCAACGTCCTGACTTTC,CASSPRVSGANVLTF
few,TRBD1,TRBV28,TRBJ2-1,TGTGCCAGCAGTTCGACAGGGGAAAAATTCTTC,CASSSTGEKFF
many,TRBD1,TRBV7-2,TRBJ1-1,TGTGCCAGCAGCCCCCCAGGGGGCAGAGGAGCTTTCTTT,CASSPPGGRGAFF
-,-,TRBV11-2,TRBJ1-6,TGTGCCAGCAGCTTATCGGGGACTTCCGTGACAAATAATTCACCCCTCCACTTT,CASSLSGTSVTNNSPLHF
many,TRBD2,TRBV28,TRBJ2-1,TGTGCCAGCACCCTCCCCGGTCCTGGAGGAGCGGGAGAGCAGTTCTTC,CASTLPGPGGAGEQFF
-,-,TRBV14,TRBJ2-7,TGTGCCAGCAGCCAAGATGACTTTAGGGAGCAGTACTTC,CASSQDDFREQYF
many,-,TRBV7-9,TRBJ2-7,TGTGCCAGCAGCTTCGGGGAGGAGCAGTACTTC,CASSFGEEQYF
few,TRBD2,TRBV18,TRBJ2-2,TGTGCCAGCTCACCTAAAGATCCTAGCGGGACGAACACCGGGGAGCTGTTTTTT,CASSPKDPSGTNTGELFF
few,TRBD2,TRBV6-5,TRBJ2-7,TGTGCCAGCAGTTACGGACTAGCGGGAGCCTACGAGCAGTACTTC,CASSYGLAGAYEQYF
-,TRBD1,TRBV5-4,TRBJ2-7,TGTGCCAGCAGCCTATCGGACAGGTCCTACGAGCAGTACTTC,CASSLSDRSYEQYF
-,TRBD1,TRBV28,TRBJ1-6,TGTGCCAGCGGCCTGACAGGGGGATATCATTCACCCCTCCACTTT,CASGLTGGYHSPLHF
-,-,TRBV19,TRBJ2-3,TGTGCCAGTTCTTCCCTTAAAGGAGATACGCAGTATTTT,CASSSLKGDTQYF
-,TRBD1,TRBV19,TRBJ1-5,TGTGCCAGTCGGACAGGGACCTTATCTATCCAGCATTTT,CASRTGTLSIQHF
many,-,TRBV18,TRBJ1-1,TGTGCCAGCTCTCCCTCGGACACCCGGGCGGCTTTCTTT,CASSPSDTRAAFF
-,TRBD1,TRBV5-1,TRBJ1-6,TGCGCCAGCAGCCCTCCGGGACAGAATTCACCCCTCCACTTT,CASSPPGQNSPLHF
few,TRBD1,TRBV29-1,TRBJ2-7,TGCAGCACTGGACAGGAGAGCTCCTACGAGCAGTACTTC,CSTGQESSYEQYF
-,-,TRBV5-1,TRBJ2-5,TGCGCCAGCAGCTTGATAGGGGCCCCTCAAGGTCAAGAGACCCAGTACTTC,CASSLIGAPQGQETQYF
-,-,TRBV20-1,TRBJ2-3,TGCAGTGCCCAAGACTCTAGGGAGGGGGCAGATACGCAGTATTTT,CSAQDSREGADTQYF
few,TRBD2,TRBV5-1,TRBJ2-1,TGCGCCAGCAGCCCCCGAACCCAGCGGGGCAATGAGCAGTTCTTC,CASSPRTQRGNEQFF
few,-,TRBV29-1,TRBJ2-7,TGCAGCGTTGCCGCCTGGACAGAACGCTACGAGCAGTACTTC,CSVAAWTERYEQYF
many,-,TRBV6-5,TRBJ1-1,TGTGCCAGCAGTTCAGGGTATGAGTCTGAAGCTTTCTTT,CASSSGYESEAFF
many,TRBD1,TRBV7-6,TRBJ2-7,TGTGCCAGCAGCGCCGGGACAGGGCCCTACGAGCAGTACTTC,CASSAGTGPYEQYF
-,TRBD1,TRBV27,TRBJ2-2,TGTGCCAGCAGTTTAAGCGGGACAGGGGCGTATGGGAACACCGGGGAGCTGTTTTTT,CASSLSGTGAYGNTGELFF
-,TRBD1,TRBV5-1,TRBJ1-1,TGCGCCAGCAGCGAACCCTACAGGGGGAAGAGTAACACTGAAGCTTTCTTT,CASSEPYRGKSNTEAFF
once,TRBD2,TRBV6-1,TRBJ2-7,TGTGCCAGCAGTGAACCGGTTAGCGGGAGAAACTACGAGCAGTACTTC,CASSEPVSGRNYEQYF
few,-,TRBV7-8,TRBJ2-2,TGTGCCAGCAGACCATCTAGCGCCGGGGAGCTGTTTTTT,CASRPSSAGELFF
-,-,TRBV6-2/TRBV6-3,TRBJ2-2,TGTGCCAGCTCCCCTCGTCTGGGGACTCCGAACACCGGGGAGCTGTTTTTT,CASSPRLGTPNTGELFF
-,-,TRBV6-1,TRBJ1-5,TGTGCCAGCAGGTCAGAGGGGGACCAGCCCCAGCATTTT,CASRSEGDQPQHF
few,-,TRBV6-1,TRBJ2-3,TGTGCCAGCAGTGAAGGGCTAGCAAGTACGCAGTATTTT,CASSEGLASTQYF
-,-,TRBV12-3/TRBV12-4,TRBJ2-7,TGTGCCAGCGGATCGAGGGTCGAGCAGTACTTC,CASGSRVEQYF
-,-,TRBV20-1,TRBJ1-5,TGCAGTGCTAATACAGGGACTAATCAGCCCCAGCATTTT,CSANTGTNQPQHF
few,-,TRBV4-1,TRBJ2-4,TGCGCCAGCAGCCAACGTTTCCACCTAGCCAAAAACATTCAGTACTTC,CASSQRFHLAKNIQYF
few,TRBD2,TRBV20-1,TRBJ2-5,TGCAGTGCTTCTAGCGGGAGGAACCAAGAGACCCAGTACTTC,CSASSGRNQETQYF
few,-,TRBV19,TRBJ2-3,TGTGCCAGTAGGATATCAGGAGATACGCAGTATTTT,CASRISGDTQYF
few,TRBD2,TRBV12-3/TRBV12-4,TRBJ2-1,TGTGCCAGCAGTTTACTTCCCTGGCTAGCGGGGGGGAGGAAGACTTACAATGAGCAGTTCTTC,CASSLLPWLAGGRKTYNEQFF
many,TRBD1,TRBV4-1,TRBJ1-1,TGCGCCAGCAGCCAATCAGTCATCAGGGGGCCTATAGCTGAAGCTTTCTTT,CASSQSVIRGPIAEAFF
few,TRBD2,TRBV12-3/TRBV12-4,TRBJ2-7,TGTGCCAGCACAATCGGGGGGTGGACCTACGAGCAGTACTTC,CASTIGGWTYEQYF
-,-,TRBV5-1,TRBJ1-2,TGCGCCAGCAGCTTGGGCCAGATCCCTCGTGGCTACACCTTC,CASSLGQIPRGYTF